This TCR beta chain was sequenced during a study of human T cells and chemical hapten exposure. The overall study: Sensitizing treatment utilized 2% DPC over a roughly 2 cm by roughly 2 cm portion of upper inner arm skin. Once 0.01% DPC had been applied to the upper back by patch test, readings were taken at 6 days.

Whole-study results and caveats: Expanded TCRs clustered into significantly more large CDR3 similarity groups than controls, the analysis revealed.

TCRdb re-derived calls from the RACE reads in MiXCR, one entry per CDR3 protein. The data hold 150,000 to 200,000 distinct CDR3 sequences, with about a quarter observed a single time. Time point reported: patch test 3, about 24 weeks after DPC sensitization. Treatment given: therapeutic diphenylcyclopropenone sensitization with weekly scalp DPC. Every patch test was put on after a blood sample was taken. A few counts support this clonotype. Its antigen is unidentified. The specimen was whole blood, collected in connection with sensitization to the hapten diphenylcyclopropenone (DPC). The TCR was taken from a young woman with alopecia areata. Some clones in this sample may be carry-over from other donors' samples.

CDR3 DNA sequence: TGCGCCAGCAGCCGGTCCGGACCCTACGAGCAGTACTTC. Translating it yields CASSRSGPYEQYF. The V call is TRBV5-1, the J call TRBJ2-7; D is ambiguous. CDR1 SGHRS and CDR2 YFSETQ come from the germline V gene. V was trimmed by 4 bases and J by 2 bases, leaving 10 bases between them. The CDR3 sequence is 13 residues long.